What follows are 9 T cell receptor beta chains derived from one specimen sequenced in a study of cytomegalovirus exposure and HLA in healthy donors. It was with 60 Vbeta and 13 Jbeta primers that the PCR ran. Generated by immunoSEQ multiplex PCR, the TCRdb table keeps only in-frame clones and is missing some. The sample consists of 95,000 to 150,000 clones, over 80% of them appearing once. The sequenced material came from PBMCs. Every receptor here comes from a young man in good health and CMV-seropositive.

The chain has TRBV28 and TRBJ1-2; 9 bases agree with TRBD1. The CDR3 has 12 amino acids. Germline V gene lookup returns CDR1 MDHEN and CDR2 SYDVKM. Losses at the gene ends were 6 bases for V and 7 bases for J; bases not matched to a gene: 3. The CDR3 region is CASRQGAGGYTF. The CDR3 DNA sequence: TGTGCCAGCAGACAGGGGGCCGGTGGCTACACCTTC.

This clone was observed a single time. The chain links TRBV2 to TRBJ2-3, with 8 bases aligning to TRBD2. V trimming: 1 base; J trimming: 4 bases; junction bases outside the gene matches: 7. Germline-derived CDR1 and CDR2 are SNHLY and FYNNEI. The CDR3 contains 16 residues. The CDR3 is CASSEGGAGESDTQYF. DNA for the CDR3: TGTGCCAGCAGTGAAGGAGGAGCGGGGGAGTCAGATACGCAGTATTTT.

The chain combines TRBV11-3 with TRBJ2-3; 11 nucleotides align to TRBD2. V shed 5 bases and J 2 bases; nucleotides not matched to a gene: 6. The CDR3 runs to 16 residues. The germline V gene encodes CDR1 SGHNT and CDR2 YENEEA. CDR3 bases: TGTGCCAGCAGCACTATAGCGGGGGGGACCACAGATACGCAGTATTTT. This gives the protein CASSTIAGGTTDTQYF.

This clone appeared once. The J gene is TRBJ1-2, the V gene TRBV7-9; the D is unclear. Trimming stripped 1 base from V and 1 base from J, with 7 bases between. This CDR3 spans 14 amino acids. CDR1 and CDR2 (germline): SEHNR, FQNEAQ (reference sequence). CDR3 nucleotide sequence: TGTGCCAGCAGCTTAGTCGGGATTAACTATGGCTACACCTTC. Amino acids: CASSLVGINYGYTF.

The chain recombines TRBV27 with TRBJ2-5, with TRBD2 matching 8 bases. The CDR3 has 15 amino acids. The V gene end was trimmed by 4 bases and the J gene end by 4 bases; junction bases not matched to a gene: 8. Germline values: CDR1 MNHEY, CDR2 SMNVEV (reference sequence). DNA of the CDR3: TGTGCCAGCAGTTCGAGCGGGGGTCCTGGAGAGACCCAGTACTTC. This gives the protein CASSSSGGPGETQYF.

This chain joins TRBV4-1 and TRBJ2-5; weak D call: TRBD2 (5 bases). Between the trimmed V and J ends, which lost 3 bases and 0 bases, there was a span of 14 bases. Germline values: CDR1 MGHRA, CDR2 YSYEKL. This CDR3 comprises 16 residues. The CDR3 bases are TGCGCCAGCAGCCACCCCGGGGAAACGGACCAAGAGACCCAGTACTTC. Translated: CASSHPGETDQETQYF.

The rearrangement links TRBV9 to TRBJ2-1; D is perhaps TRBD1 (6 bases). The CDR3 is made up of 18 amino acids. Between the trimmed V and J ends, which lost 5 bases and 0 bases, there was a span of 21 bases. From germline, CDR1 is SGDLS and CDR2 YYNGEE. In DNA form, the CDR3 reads TGTGCCAGCAGTGAATCTCTAACCCAGGGGAGCTCCTACAATGAGCAGTTCTTC. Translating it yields CASSESLTQGSSYNEQFF.

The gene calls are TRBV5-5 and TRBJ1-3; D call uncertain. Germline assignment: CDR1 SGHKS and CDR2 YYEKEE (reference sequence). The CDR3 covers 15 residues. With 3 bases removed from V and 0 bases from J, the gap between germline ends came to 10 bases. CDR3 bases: TGTGCCAGCAGCTCAACGGTCAACTCTGGAAACACCATATATTTT. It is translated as CASSSTVNSGNTIYF.

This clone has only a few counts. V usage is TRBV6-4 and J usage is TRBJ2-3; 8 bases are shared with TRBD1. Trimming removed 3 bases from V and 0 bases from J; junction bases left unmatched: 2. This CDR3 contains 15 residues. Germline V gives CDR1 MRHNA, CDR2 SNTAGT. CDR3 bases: TGTGCCAGCAGTGAAACAGGGGGTAGCACAGATACGCAGTATTTT. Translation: CASSETGGSTDTQYF.